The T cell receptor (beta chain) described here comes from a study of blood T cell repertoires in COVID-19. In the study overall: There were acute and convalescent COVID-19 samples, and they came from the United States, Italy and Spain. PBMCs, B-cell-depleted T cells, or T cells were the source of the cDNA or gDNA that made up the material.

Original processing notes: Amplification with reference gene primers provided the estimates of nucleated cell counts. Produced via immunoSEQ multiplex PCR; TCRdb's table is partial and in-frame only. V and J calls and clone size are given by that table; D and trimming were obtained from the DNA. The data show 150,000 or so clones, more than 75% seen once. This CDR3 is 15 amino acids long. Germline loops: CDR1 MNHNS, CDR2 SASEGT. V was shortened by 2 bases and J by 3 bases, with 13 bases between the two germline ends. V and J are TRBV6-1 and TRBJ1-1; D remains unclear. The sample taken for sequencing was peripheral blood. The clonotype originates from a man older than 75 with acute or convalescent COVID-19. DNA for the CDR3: TGTGCCAGCAGTGAATACGGAGAGATAGACACTGAAGCTTTCTTT. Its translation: CASSEYGEIDTEAFF.